The clone carrying this TCR beta chain was seen a single time. CDR3 length: 14 residues. Germline V gene lookup returns CDR1 SSHAT and CDR2 FNYEAQ (reference sequence). Trimming at V came to 5 bases and at J to 5 bases, leaving 8 bases not matched to a gene. Deep-level assay runs were performed. Data came from immunoSEQ multiplex PCR; TCRdb stores just in-frame clones and leaves some out. Among 2 million to 2.5 million clones listed, 93% were seen once. The data are from a study of shared clonotypes between healthy human individuals. Source material: naive CD4+ T cells from PBMCs. The subset was: CD45RA+ positively selected. This TCR was recovered from a young man in good health. Some clones in this sample may be carry-over from other donors' samples. J is TRBJ2-5 and V is TRBV7-7, with 7 bases that match TRBD1. DNA of the CDR3: TGTGCCAGCAGCCGGAATACAGGGGAGGAGACCCAGTACTTC. Amino acid sequence: CASSRNTGEETQYF.